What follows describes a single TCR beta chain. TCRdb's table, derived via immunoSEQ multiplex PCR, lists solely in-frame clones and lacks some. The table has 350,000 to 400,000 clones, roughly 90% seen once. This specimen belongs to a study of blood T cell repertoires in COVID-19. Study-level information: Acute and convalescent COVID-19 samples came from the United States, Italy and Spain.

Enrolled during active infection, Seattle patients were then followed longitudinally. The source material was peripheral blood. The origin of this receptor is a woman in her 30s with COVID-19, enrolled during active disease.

The CDR3 sequence is CATSRQGQGGETQYF. CDR3 nucleotide sequence: TGTGCCACCAGCAGACAGGGACAGGGAGGAGAGACCCAGTACTTC. V and J are TRBV15 and TRBJ2-5; 9 bases fit TRBD1. Germline CDR1 reads LNHNV; CDR2 reads YYDKDF (reference sequence). Trimming at V came to 2 bases and at J to 4 bases, leaving 5 bases not matched to a gene. The CDR3 runs 15 residues.